A selection of T cell receptor beta chains follows, all from one sample in a study of control samples from healthy donors and cancer patients. Repertoires were generated with immunoSEQ multiplex PCR, while TCRdb's copy carries only in-frame clones and drops some. The data contain 71,000 or so clones, around nine tenths of them seen just once; the ten biggest clones take up under 20%. Sample: PBMCs. The receptors come from a man aged 60 to 75 with lung cancer. CDR3s include the opening cysteine and the closing phenylalanine or tryptophan. A D gene is named only where the DNA matches it firmly. Not all rows give a size; the values are once, few, many and, for expanded clones, a class.

D gene: TRBD1
J gene: TRBJ1-1
V gene: TRBV2
clone size: .
CDR3 DNA: TGTGCCAGCTTACAGGGGTGGGGGAACACTGAAGCTTTCTTT
CDR3 protein: CASLQGWGNTEAFF

D gene: .
J gene: TRBJ2-5
V gene: TRBV29-1
clone size: .
CDR3 DNA: TGCAGCGTTTATGCGACAGGCAGAGGGGAGACCCAGTACTTC
CDR3 protein: CSVYATGRGETQYF

D gene: .
J gene: TRBJ2-1
V gene: TRBV6-5
clone size: once
CDR3 DNA: TGTGCCAGCAGCCTTACTTTCGGGCGGGATGAGCAGTTCTTC
CDR3 protein: CASSLTFGRDEQFF

D gene: TRBD2
J gene: TRBJ2-1
V gene: TRBV3-1/TRBV3-2
clone size: .
CDR3 DNA: TGTGCCAGCAGCCAAGGTGGGGTGGGAGGGGTATACAATGAGCAGTTCTTC
CDR3 protein: CASSQGGVGGVYNEQFF

D gene: .
J gene: TRBJ1-1
V gene: TRBV30
clone size: many
CDR3 DNA: TGTGCCTGGAGTGCGGGGACGAACACTGAAGCTTTCTTT
CDR3 protein: CAWSAGTNTEAFF

D gene: .
J gene: TRBJ2-2
V gene: TRBV7-8
clone size: .
CDR3 DNA: TGTGCCAGCAGCTATTCGACCGGGGAGCTGTTTTTT
CDR3 protein: CASSYSTGELFF

D gene: .
J gene: TRBJ1-2
V gene: TRBV12-3/TRBV12-4
clone size: .
CDR3 DNA: TGTGCCAGCAACTTCGGGTCAGTCGGTGGCTACACCTTC
CDR3 protein: CASNFGSVGGYTF

D gene: .
J gene: TRBJ2-7
V gene: TRBV7-8
clone size: .
CDR3 DNA: TGTGCCAGCAGCTTAGGGGACGAGCAGTACTTC
CDR3 protein: CASSLGDEQYF

D gene: TRBD2
J gene: TRBJ2-2
V gene: TRBV5-5
clone size: .
CDR3 DNA: TGTGCCAGCAGCCACAGACTAGCGGAGAACACCGGGGAGCTGTTTTTT
CDR3 protein: CASSHRLAENTGELFF

D gene: .
J gene: TRBJ1-4
V gene: TRBV9
clone size: .
CDR3 DNA: TGTGCCAGCAGCGGTACAACTGGGGCAGGGGATGAAAAACTGTTTTTT
CDR3 protein: CASSGTTGAGDEKLFF

D gene: .
J gene: TRBJ2-2
V gene: TRBV6-1
clone size: .
CDR3 DNA: TGTGCCAGCAGTGGCGGACAGTCAAAAAACACCGGGGAGCTGTTTTTT
CDR3 protein: CASSGGQSKNTGELFF

D gene: .
J gene: TRBJ1-4
V gene: TRBV2
clone size: .
CDR3 DNA: TGTGCCAGCAGCCCCCGCGGGAGGAACGAAAAACTGTTTTTT
CDR3 protein: CASSPRGRNEKLFF

D gene: TRBD1
J gene: TRBJ2-4
V gene: TRBV27
clone size: .
CDR3 DNA: TGTGCCAGCAGTCCCAGACAGGGATTAATAAACATTCAGTACTTC
CDR3 protein: CASSPRQGLINIQYF

D gene: TRBD1
J gene: TRBJ2-1
V gene: TRBV7-9
clone size: .
CDR3 DNA: TGTGCCAGCAGCTTAGCCAAAGGACAGGGAATCAATGAGCAGTTCTTC
CDR3 protein: CASSLAKGQGINEQFF

D gene: TRBD1
J gene: TRBJ1-3
V gene: TRBV10-3
clone size: .
CDR3 DNA: TGTGCCATCGGTGGGACAGGGGGATTCTCTGGAAACACCATATATTTT
CDR3 protein: CAIGGTGGFSGNTIYF

D gene: TRBD1
J gene: TRBJ1-2
V gene: TRBV30
clone size: .
CDR3 DNA: TGTGCCTGGAGTGATGGGACAGGTCGGGATAGGGTCTATGGCTACACCTTC
CDR3 protein: CAWSDGTGRDRVYGYTF

D gene: .
J gene: TRBJ1-4
V gene: TRBV6-5
clone size: .
CDR3 DNA: TGTGCCAGCAGTTGGGGGGAGTCTACGCGTGAAAAACTGTTTTTT
CDR3 protein: CASSWGESTREKLFF

D gene: .
J gene: TRBJ2-3
V gene: TRBV29-1
clone size: .
CDR3 DNA: TGCAGCGTTGACGGGCTTGGAGGAGATACGCAGTATTTT
CDR3 protein: CSVDGLGGDTQYF

D gene: .
J gene: TRBJ2-1
V gene: TRBV7-2
clone size: .
CDR3 DNA: TGTGCCAGCAGCTTAGACTACAATGAGCAGTTCTTC
CDR3 protein: CASSLDYNEQFF

D gene: .
J gene: TRBJ1-5
V gene: TRBV7-9
clone size: .
CDR3 DNA: TGTGCCAGCAGCTTAGAAGGGGACGGGAATCAGCCCCAGCATTTT
CDR3 protein: CASSLEGDGNQPQHF

D gene: .
J gene: TRBJ1-5
V gene: TRBV30
clone size: .
CDR3 DNA: TGTGCCTGGAGTTTAAGGGGGGGGAACAATCAGCCCCAGCATTTT
CDR3 protein: CAWSLRGGNNQPQHF

D gene: TRBD2
J gene: TRBJ2-5
V gene: TRBV7-8
clone size: .
CDR3 DNA: TGTGCCAGCAGCCGCGGGGAGGGGGAGACCCAGTACTTC
CDR3 protein: CASSRGEGETQYF